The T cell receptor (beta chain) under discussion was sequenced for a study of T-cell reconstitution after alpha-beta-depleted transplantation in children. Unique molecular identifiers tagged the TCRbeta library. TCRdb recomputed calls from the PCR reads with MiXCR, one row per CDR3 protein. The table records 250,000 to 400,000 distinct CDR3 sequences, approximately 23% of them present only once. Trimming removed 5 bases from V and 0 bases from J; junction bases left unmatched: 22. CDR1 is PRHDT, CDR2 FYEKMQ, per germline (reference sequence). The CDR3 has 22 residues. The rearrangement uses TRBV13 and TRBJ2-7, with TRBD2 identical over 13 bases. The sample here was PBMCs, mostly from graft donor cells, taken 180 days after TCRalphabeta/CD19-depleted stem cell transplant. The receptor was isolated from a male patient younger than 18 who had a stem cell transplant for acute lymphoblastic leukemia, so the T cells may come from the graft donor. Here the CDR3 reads CASSPSLPRSSGLAGHSYEQYF. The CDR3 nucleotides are TGTGCCAGCAGCCCCAGTTTACCCCGTAGTTCGGGACTAGCGGGACACTCCTACGAGCAGTACTTC.